A selection of T cell receptor beta chains follows, all from one sample in a study of T cell repertoires in cytomegalovirus infection. TCRdb called the reads again in MiXCR, with one record for every CDR3 protein. The profile covers 400,000 or so distinct CDR3 sequences, with 18% appearing a single time and roughly 8.7% taken by the ten largest. What was sequenced was PBMCs. Source of these receptors: a human donor in good health (CMV status not recorded). Some clones in this sample may be carry-over from other donors' samples. Both conserved end residues are part of each CDR3. The D gene is left open where the match is weak. Where a row states a size, it is once, few, many or the class of an expanded clone; other rows omit it.

j_call d_call v_call clone_size cdr3_aa cdr3_nt
TRBJ1-6 NA TRBV27 many CASSLEGQGSPLHF TGTGCCAGCAGTTTGGAGGGCCAGGGTTCACCCCTCCACTTT
TRBJ1-1 NA TRBV20-1 few CSAHLPGNTEAFF TGCAGTGCTCACCTCCCAGGGAACACTGAAGCTTTCTTT
TRBJ1-1 NA TRBV10-3 many CAITGPDTEAFF TGTGCCATCACAGGGCCCGACACTGAAGCTTTCTTT
TRBJ1-5 NA TRBV12-3/TRBV12-4 many CASSEGQPGPQPQHF TGTGCCAGCAGTGAAGGACAGCCTGGGCCTCAGCCCCAGCATTTT
TRBJ1-6 TRBD1 TRBV12-3/TRBV12-4 many CASKERDRGFYPYSPLHF TGTGCCAGCAAAGAGAGGGACAGGGGTTTTTATCCTTATTCACCCCTCCACTTT
TRBJ2-7 NA TRBV6-1 many CASSSWRRGTYEQYF TGTGCCAGCAGTAGCTGGAGGCGGGGAACCTACGAGCAGTACTTC
TRBJ2-1 TRBD2 TRBV20-1 NA CSAHLAGGPWDEQFF TGCAGTGCCCACTTAGCGGGAGGGCCCTGGGATGAGCAGTTCTTC
TRBJ2-1 TRBD2 TRBV5-6 few CASSLLALWSSYNEQFF TGTGCCAGCAGCTTACTAGCGCTATGGAGCTCCTACAATGAGCAGTTCTTC
TRBJ1-6 NA TRBV6-5 few CASSKRPQSPLHF TGTGCCAGCAGTAAACGGCCTCAATCGCCCCTCCACTTT
TRBJ1-6 NA TRBV20-1 few CSARDGAAQAYNSPLHF TGCAGTGCTAGAGATGGGGCAGCGCAGGCCTATAATTCACCCCTCCACTTT
TRBJ1-1 NA TRBV28 NA CASSPGGRGENTEAFF TGTGCCAGCAGCCCGGGGGGAAGGGGCGAGAACACTGAAGCTTTCTTT
TRBJ2-7 TRBD2 TRBV11-2 NA CASSKSSGGNLYEQYF TGTGCCAGCAGCAAGTCTAGCGGGGGGAACCTATACGAGCAGTACTTC
TRBJ2-3 NA TRBV28 NA CASSSKGLSRDTQYF TGTGCCAGCAGTTCTAAGGGACTTTCCCGGGATACGCAGTATTTT
TRBJ2-6 NA TRBV11-2 many CASSFMVSGANVLTF TGTGCCAGCAGCTTCATGGTGTCTGGGGCCAACGTCCTGACTTTC
TRBJ1-3 TRBD1 TRBV12-3/TRBV12-4 many CASKGAGNTIYF TGTGCCAGCAAGGGGGCCGGAAACACCATATATTTT
TRBJ1-1 NA TRBV7-9 NA CASSSPPGPNMNTEAFF TGTGCCAGCAGCTCCCCCCCGGGGCCAAATATGAACACTGAAGCTTTCTTT
TRBJ1-2 NA TRBV7-8 many CASSSDSFYGYTF TGTGCCAGCAGCTCCGACAGCTTCTATGGCTACACCTTC
TRBJ2-1 TRBD1 TRBV19 many CASSTGQGLQFF TGTGCCAGTAGTACGGGACAGGGACTACAGTTCTTC
TRBJ1-1 NA TRBV5-6 many CASSLGGGTEAFF TGTGCCAGCAGCTTGGGTGGGGGCACTGAAGCTTTCTTT
TRBJ2-2 NA TRBV12-3/TRBV12-4 few CASSFSREGGELFF TGTGCCAGCAGTTTTTCGCGGGAAGGCGGGGAGCTGTTTTTT
TRBJ2-7 TRBD2 TRBV20-1 NA CSASGLNVMTSGRAEQYF TGCAGTGCTTCAGGGCTGAATGTTATGACTAGCGGGAGGGCCGAGCAGTACTTC
TRBJ2-5 TRBD2 TRBV11-2 once CASSLSRGGETQHF TGTGCCAGCAGCCTGAGCCGGGGAGGGGAGACCCAGCACTTC
TRBJ2-1 NA TRBV5-8 few CASNPSWGSRAYNEQFF TGTGCCAGCAACCCCTCGTGGGGCAGTCGAGCCTACAATGAGCAGTTCTTC
TRBJ1-2 NA TRBV10-3 many CAISDRLGSGYTF TGTGCCATCAGTGACAGGTTGGGGTCTGGCTACACCTTC
TRBJ2-3 NA TRBV7-2 many CASSPVQPSSTDTQYF TGTGCCAGCAGCCCCGTGCAGCCATCAAGCACAGATACGCAGTATTTT
TRBJ2-6 NA TRBV28 few CASSSLYSGANVLTF TGTGCCAGCAGTTCCCTTTACTCTGGGGCCAACGTCCTGACTTTC
TRBJ2-7 TRBD1 TRBV2 many CASSAQGITYEQYF TGTGCCAGCAGTGCACAGGGGATTACCTACGAGCAGTACTTC
TRBJ1-1 NA TRBV6-5 NA CASNQIESVNTESFF TGTGCCAGCAATCAAATCGAGTCCGTGAACACTGAATCTTTCTTT
TRBJ1-2 NA TRBV28 NA CASGAGTPERGYTF TGTGCCAGCGGAGCCGGGACCCCCGAGCGTGGCTACACCTTC